This T cell receptor (beta chain) is drawn from a study of OX40 agonist ivuxolimab in advanced cancers. Study at large: An agonistic human IgG2 monoclonal antibody against OX40 (CD134) was given.

Study-wide results and caveats: CD4+ and CD8+ T cells in blood underwent clonal expansion by week 6 at 0.1 to 3.0 mg/kg.

Measured with immunoSEQ multiplex PCR; TCRdb has only the in-frame clones, and not every one. Of some 83,000 clones listed, about 90% were seen once; the top ten hold almost 8.5%. In the case of this clone: Its antigen is undetermined.

The CDR3 covers 15 residues. V lost 4 bases, J lost 5 bases, and 10 bases stayed unmatched. Germline CDR1 and CDR2: SGHNT and YENEEA. This receptor was taken from an adult with an advanced solid tumor such as melanoma, head and neck, liver or kidney cancer. The V and J genes are TRBV11-3 and TRBJ1-1, with TRBD1 matching 7 bases. The sample was CD4+ or CD8+ T cells sorted from blood, taken in a trial of the OX40 agonist ivuxolimab. Here the CDR3 reads CASSSTGRGKTEAFF. The CDR3, as DNA: TGTGCCAGCAGCTCGACAGGGCGGGGGAAGACTGAAGCTTTCTTT.